The present T cell receptor beta chain was sequenced within a study of blood T cell repertoires in COVID-19. The wider study: Italy, Spain and the United States were the sources of the convalescent and acute COVID-19 samples.

Authors' methods: How many nucleated cells were present was estimated from reference gene primer amplification. TCRdb keeps only in-frame clones here, not all; method: immunoSEQ multiplex PCR. That table gives V, J and clone size, and the DNA gave D and trimming. In the table there are about 56,000 clones, 88% of which are singletons. V lost 4 bases, J lost 2 bases, and 20 bases lay in between. The CDR3 spans 17 residues. CDR1 is LGHDT and CDR2 is YNNKEL in the germline V gene (reference sequence). This TCR was sampled from a man aged 50 to 59 with active COVID-19. The chain carries TRBV3-1 (or the pseudogene TRBV3-2) and TRBJ2-5, with a tentative D call TRBD2 (5 bases). The sample consisted of peripheral blood. CDR3 nucleotides: TGTGCCAGCAGCCCGCCCCCGGCCCCGGGATATCAAGAGACCCAGTACTTC. Amino acid sequence: CASSPPPAPGYQETQYF.